This T cell receptor (beta chain) emerged from a study of radiotherapy plus CTLA-4 blockade in lung cancer. Study-level results: The best prediction of response reportedly came from early blood T cell clone dynamics, with interferon-beta.

Assay used: immunoSEQ multiplex PCR; TCRdb lists only in-frame clones, some missing. The sample carries roughly 70,000 clones, more than 75% recorded once. The length of the CDR3 is 11 residues. Trimming took off 2 bases at V and 7 bases at J, with 3 bases between the two ends. Germline V gives CDR1 MNHEY, CDR2 SMNVEV (reference sequence). Those patients who had chemo-refractory metastatic non-small-cell lung cancer were given focal radiation along with CTLA-4 blockade through ipilimumab. Regarding this clone: Antigen specificity is unknown.

The starting material was peripheral blood, obtained from a patient treated with radiotherapy plus ipilimumab. The source of this sequence is a human donor with non-small cell lung cancer that progressed on radiotherapy plus ipilimumab. J is TRBJ1-5 and V is TRBV27; D not certain. This CDR3 is CASSLGQPQHF. Here the CDR3 DNA reads TGTGCCAGCAGTTTAGGGCAGCCCCAGCATTTT.